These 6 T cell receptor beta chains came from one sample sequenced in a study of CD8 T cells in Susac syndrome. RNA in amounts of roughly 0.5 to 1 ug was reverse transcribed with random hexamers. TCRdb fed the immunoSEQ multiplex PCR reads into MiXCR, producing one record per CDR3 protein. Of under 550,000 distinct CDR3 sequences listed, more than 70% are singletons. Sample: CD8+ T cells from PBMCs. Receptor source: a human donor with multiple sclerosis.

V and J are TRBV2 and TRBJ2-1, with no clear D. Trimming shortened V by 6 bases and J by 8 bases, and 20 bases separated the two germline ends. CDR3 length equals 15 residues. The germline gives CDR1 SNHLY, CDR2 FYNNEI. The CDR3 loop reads CASRDVSPNSDEQFF. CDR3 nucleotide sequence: TGTGCCAGCAGGGATGTGAGTCCCAACTCGGATGAGCAGTTCTTC.

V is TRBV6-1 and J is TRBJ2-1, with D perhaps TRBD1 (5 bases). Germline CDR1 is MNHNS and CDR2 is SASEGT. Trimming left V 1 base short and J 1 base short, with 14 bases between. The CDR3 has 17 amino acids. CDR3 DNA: TGTGCCAGCAGTGAAGTCGTAGGACACCTATCCTACAATGAGCAGTTCTTC. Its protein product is CASSEVVGHLSYNEQFF.

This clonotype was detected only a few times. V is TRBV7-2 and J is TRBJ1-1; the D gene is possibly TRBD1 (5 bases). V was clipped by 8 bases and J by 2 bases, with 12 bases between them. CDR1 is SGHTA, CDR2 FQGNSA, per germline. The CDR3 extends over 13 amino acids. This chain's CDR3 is CASVRDVNTEAFF. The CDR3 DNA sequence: TGTGCCAGCGTCCGGGACGTCAACACTGAAGCTTTCTTT.

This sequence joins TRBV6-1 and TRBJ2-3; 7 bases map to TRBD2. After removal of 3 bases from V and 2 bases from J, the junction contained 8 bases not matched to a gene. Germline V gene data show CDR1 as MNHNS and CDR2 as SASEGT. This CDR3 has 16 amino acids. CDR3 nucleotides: TGTGCCAGCAGTGATAGGACTAGGGGATACACAGATACGCAGTATTTT. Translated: CASSDRTRGYTDTQYF.

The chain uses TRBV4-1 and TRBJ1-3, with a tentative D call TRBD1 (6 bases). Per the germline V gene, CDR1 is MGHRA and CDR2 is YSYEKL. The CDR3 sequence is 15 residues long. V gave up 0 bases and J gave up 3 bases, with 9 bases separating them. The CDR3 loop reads CASSQDPGVGNTIYF. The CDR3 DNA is TGCGCCAGCAGCCAAGATCCAGGGGTTGGAAACACCATATATTTT.

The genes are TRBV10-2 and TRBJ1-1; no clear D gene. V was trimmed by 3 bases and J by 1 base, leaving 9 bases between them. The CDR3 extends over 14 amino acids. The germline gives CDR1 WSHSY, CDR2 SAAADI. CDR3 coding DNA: TGCGCCAGCAGTGAACCGGGAAAGAACACTGAAGCTTTCTTT. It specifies CASSEPGKNTEAFF.